The 9 T cell receptor beta chains presented below share a single source sample, sequenced in a study of blood T cell repertoires in COVID-19. Some clones are missing from TCRdb's copy, which holds only in-frame ones; the method was immunoSEQ multiplex PCR. This sample yields about 79,000 clones, of which around nine tenths are seen a single time; approximately 15% belongs to the top ten. The sequenced sample consisted of peripheral blood. Every receptor here comes from a man between 65 and 85 years old with active or convalescent COVID-19.

This chain links TRBV3-1 (or the pseudogene TRBV3-2) with TRBJ2-7; D unclear. V lost 0 bases, J lost 3 bases, and 12 bases lay in between. The CDR3 consists of 15 residues. Germline CDR1 is LGHDT and CDR2 is YNNKEL (reference sequence). DNA for the CDR3: TGTGCCAGCAGCCAAGAGAGGATGGGTTTCTACGAGCAGTACTTC. Translating it yields CASSQERMGFYEQYF.

The chain couples TRBV18 to TRBJ2-2; a possible D gene is TRBD1 (6 bases). The CDR3 has 15 amino acids. The germline CDR1 and CDR2 sequences are KGHSH and LQKENI. V was pared by 6 bases and J by 0 bases, with 11 bases between. CDR3 protein: CASSVGQSNTGELFF. The CDR3 DNA follows: TGTGCCAGCTCGGTTGGACAGTCGAACACCGGGGAGCTGTTTTTT.

This chain links TRBV6-6 with TRBJ2-1; 9 bases match TRBD1. The V segment lost 2 bases and the J segment 9 bases; nucleotides outside the gene matches: 2. The V gene's germline CDR1 is MNHNY and CDR2 SVGAGI (reference sequence). This CDR3 has 13 residues. CDR3 region: CASSYEDRGEQFF. The CDR3, as DNA: TGTGCCAGCAGTTACGAGGACAGGGGTGAGCAGTTCTTC.

V is TRBV7-8 and J is TRBJ1-1; the D is unclear. Trimming took off 3 bases at V and 4 bases at J, with 15 bases between the two ends. The CDR3 spans 15 residues. The germline gives CDR1 SGHVS, CDR2 FQNEAQ. The CDR3 loop reads CASSFMARRGTEAFF. CDR3 coding DNA: TGTGCCAGCAGCTTCATGGCCCGGCGGGGCACTGAAGCTTTCTTT.

This chain links TRBV28 with TRBJ2-5; 12 bases match TRBD2. Unmatched junction bases numbered 5, after V lost 4 bases and J lost 2 bases. Germline loops: CDR1 MDHEN, CDR2 SYDVKM. This CDR3 spans 16 amino acids. The CDR3 loop is CASSSWTSGNQETQYF. The CDR3 DNA reads as TGTGCCAGCAGTTCCTGGACTAGCGGGAATCAAGAGACCCAGTACTTC.

The chain couples TRBV28 to TRBJ1-3; no definite D call. The CDR3 covers 16 residues. V was trimmed by 5 bases and J by 0 bases, leaving 14 bases between them. CDR1 and CDR2 from the germline V gene are MDHEN and SYDVKM. CDR3 in DNA: TGTGCCAGCAGTACAAACGGACTGTCCTCTGGAAACACCATATATTTT. This sequence encodes CASSTNGLSSGNTIYF.

This clone came up once. The chain links TRBV5-4 to TRBJ2-7, with D possibly being TRBD2 (6 bases). V was trimmed by 0 bases and J by 5 bases, leaving 24 bases between them. The CDR3 runs to 18 residues. The germline V gene has CDR1 SGHNT and CDR2 YYREEE (reference sequence). The CDR3 bases are TGTGCCAGCAGCTTGGTCCGGGAGTACCCAGTACTCCTAAACGAGCAGTACTTC. Its protein product is CASSLVREYPVLLNEQYF.

The chain links TRBV6-5 to TRBJ1-1; D gene unclear. Germline values: CDR1 MNHEY, CDR2 SVGAGI. V was pared by 8 bases and J by 4 bases, with 14 bases between. The CDR3 extends over 13 amino acids. The CDR3 nucleotides are TGTGCCAGCTGCCAAACCTCGAGCACTGAAGCTTTCTTT. Translation: CASCQTSSTEAFF.

The chain has TRBV15 and TRBJ2-3; 7 bases agree with TRBD1. There are 14 residues in the CDR3. Germline V gene data show CDR1 as LNHNV and CDR2 as YYDKDF (reference sequence). Trimming took 3 bases from V and 8 from J; bases not matched to a gene: 8. CDR3 residues: CATSRVGTVGTQYF. The CDR3 bases are TGTGCCACCAGCAGGGTTGGGACAGTCGGTACGCAGTATTTT.